This T cell receptor (beta chain) is from a study of T-cell reconstitution after alpha-beta-depleted transplantation in children. Study conclusions and caveats: Newly generated T cells supplied most T-cell counts and diversity one year post-transplant. Expanded graft clones, several hundred of them, were reportedly the source of alpha-beta T cells about two months after transplant. Surviving recipient T cells and thymic progenitors produced the high day-60 TCRbeta diversity seen in some patients.

For TCRbeta, the library was prepared with unique molecular identifiers. TCRdb recomputed calls from the PCR reads with MiXCR, one row per CDR3 protein. Altogether 600,000 to 800,000 distinct CDR3 sequences are present, roughly 13% being singletons, with the ten largest covering 0.79%. The V end lost 10 bases, the J end lost 6 bases, and 8 bases lay between the germline ends. CDR3 size: 10 residues. Looked up from germline, CDR1 is ENHRY and CDR2 is SYGVKD. This clonotype was detected ten times or more. Its antigen is as yet unknown. The sequence came from a girl aged 2 to 10 with congenital amegakaryocytic thrombocytopenia, due to receive a stem cell transplant. The source was PBMCs, collected before TCRalphabeta/CD19-depleted stem cell transplant. The V gene is TRBV10-3, the J gene TRBJ2-3, with D possibly TRBD2 on 5 matching bases. CDR3 sequence reads: CATGKDTQYF. CDR3 bases: TGTGCCACCGGGAAGGATACGCAGTATTTT.